Described below is a single TCR beta chain sequence and its context. This CDR3 has 15 residues. Germline values: CDR1 SGHRS, CDR2 YFSETQ. Trimming shortened V by 0 bases and J by 3 bases, and 9 bases separated the two germline ends. This record belongs to a study of blood T cell repertoires in COVID-19. Only in-frame clones appear in the TCRdb table, and some are missing; sequencing was by immunoSEQ multiplex PCR. The table shows 180,000 or so clones, with roughly 90% occurring only once. V usage is TRBV5-1 and J usage is TRBJ2-2; no definite D call. The receptor comes from a man between 50 and 59 years old with acute or convalescent COVID-19. Material: peripheral blood. DNA of the CDR3: TGCGCCAGCAGCTTGGACAGATCTTACACCGGGGAGCTGTTTTTT. Its translation: CASSLDRSYTGELFF.